The 25 T cell receptor beta chains in this list originate from one sample, sequenced in a study of neurological immune-mediated disorders. A single record per CDR3 protein comes from TCRdb applying MiXCR to the 5' RACE reads. This table has tens of thousands of distinct CDR3 sequences, roughly 7% appearing once. The sample comprised PBMCs. These receptors were obtained from a woman aged 40 to 55 in good health.

This clonotype was counted ten times or more. The V gene is TRBV5-1, the J gene TRBJ2-7; 9 nucleotides align to TRBD2. The CDR3 consists of 16 residues. J was trimmed by 0 bases and V by 3 bases; bases with no gene match: 7. Germline assignment: CDR1 SGHRS and CDR2 YFSETQ. The CDR3 region is CASSSTGTSSSYEQYF. As DNA, the CDR3 is TGCGCCAGCAGCTCGACCGGGACTAGCTCCTCCTACGAGCAGTACTTC. Drawing the rest from reference TRBV5-1 and TRBJ2-7, the complete variable domain is KAGVTQTPRYLIKTRGQQVTLSCSPISGHRSVSWYQQTPGQGLQFLFEYFSETQRNKGNFPGRFSGRQFSNSRSEMNVSTLELGDSALYLCASSSTGTSSSYEQYFGPGTRLTVT.

This clonotype was recorded at least ten times. This chain links TRBV20-1 with TRBJ1-1, with TRBD1 matching over 7 bases. Germline CDR1 DFQATT, CDR2 SNEGSKA (reference sequence). This CDR3 spans 12 amino acids. The V gene end was trimmed by 6 bases and the J gene end by 2 bases; junction bases not matched to a gene: 3. CDR3 region: CSAGTVNTEAFF. DNA of the CDR3: TGCAGTGCCGGGACAGTTAACACTGAAGCTTTCTTT.

This clonotype appeared many times. The DNA for the CDR3 is TGCGCCAGCAGCGTTAGACAGGGGCCCGAAGAGACCCAGTACTTC. Its translation: CASSVRQGPEETQYF. The rearrangement links TRBV5-1 to TRBJ2-5; 8 nucleotides agree with TRBD1. Losses at the gene ends were 4 bases for V and 3 bases for J; bases not matched to a gene: 8. Germline lookup yields CDR1 SGHRS and CDR2 YFSETQ. The CDR3 is made up of 15 amino acids.

This clonotype was recorded at least ten times. The chain recombines TRBV5-1 with TRBJ1-1; 7 bases line up with TRBD1. Germline trimming cut 1 base from V and 1 base from J; bases unmatched to any gene: 4. The CDR3 contains 15 residues. Germline loops: CDR1 SGHRS, CDR2 YFSETQ. The CDR3 protein is CASSLLGQKNTEAFF. The DNA for the CDR3 is TGCGCCAGCAGCTTGTTGGGACAGAAGAACACTGAAGCTTTCTTT.

In its sample, this clonotype ranks as medium-sized. This chain uses TRBV12-3 or TRBV12-4 with TRBJ2-1, with D hard to call. The V and J ends lost 2 bases and 8 bases respectively, with 10 bases between them. This CDR3 region has 13 residues. CDR3 sequence: CASSLTQFYEQFF. CDR3 DNA: TGTGCCAGCAGTTTAACTCAGTTCTATGAGCAGTTCTTC.

This clonotype has ten or more counts. The chain is built from TRBV12-3 or TRBV12-4 and TRBJ1-1, with D perhaps matching TRBD1 (5 bases). This CDR3 has 12 residues. With 6 bases removed from V and 7 bases from J, the gap between germline ends came to 12 bases. The CDR3 spells CASSNNQGEAFF. CDR3 DNA sequence: TGTGCCAGCAGCAACAATCAGGGTGAAGCTTTCTTT.

This clonotype has a count of ten or more. This chain links TRBV9 with TRBJ2-7, with D possibly being TRBD1 (5 bases). CDR3 length: 14 residues. Germline V gene sequence: CDR1 SGDLS, CDR2 YYNGEE. V lost 0 bases, J lost 5 bases, and 12 bases lay in between. CDR3 amino acids: CASSVGAGQDEQYF. DNA for the CDR3: TGTGCCAGCAGCGTAGGAGCAGGGCAGGACGAGCAGTACTTC.

This clonotype has a count of ten or more. The CDR3 region has the DNA TGTGCCAGCAGTGGTAGGGGAAACACCATATATTTT. Translating gives CASSGRGNTIYF. The chain carries TRBV6-5 and TRBJ1-3, with unresolved D. The V gene's germline CDR1 is MNHEY and CDR2 SVGAGI. The V end lost 5 bases, the J end lost 4 bases, and 6 bases lay between the germline ends. This CDR3 contains 12 residues.

This clonotype showed up many times. The chain has TRBV24-1 and TRBJ1-1; TRBD1 is a possible D gene (6 bases). Per the germline V gene, CDR1 is KGHDR and CDR2 is SFDVKD. Trimming took off 9 bases at V and 1 base at J, with 11 bases between the two ends. This CDR3 has 13 residues. CDR3 sequence reads: CATSEGGNTEAFF. The CDR3 nucleotides read TGTGCCACCTCCGAGGGGGGGAACACTGAAGCTTTCTTT.

This chain connects TRBV6-5 to TRBJ1-2; D ambiguous. Germline-derived CDR1 and CDR2 are MNHEY and SVGAGI. V was cut by 6 bases and J by 7 bases, with 9 bases left in between. This CDR3 spans 11 amino acids. The CDR3 nucleotides are TGTGCCAGCAGATCCGCACGTGGCTACACCTTC. As protein: CASRSARGYTF.

This clonotype was detected many times. V and J are TRBV7-9 and TRBJ2-1; D is uncertain. Germline V lookup: CDR1 SEHNR, CDR2 FQNEAQ (reference sequence). The length of the CDR3 is 12 residues. V was clipped by 1 base and J by 10 bases, with 8 bases between them. As DNA, the CDR3 is TGTGCCAGCAGCTTAGGGGGTATAGAGCAGTTCTTC. As protein: CASSLGGIEQFF.

Many counts were recorded for this clonotype. V usage is TRBV7-3 and J usage is TRBJ2-1, with D unresolved. Between the trimmed V and J ends, which lost 4 bases and 5 bases, there was a span of 9 bases. This CDR3 has 13 residues. The germline V gene encodes CDR1 SGHTA and CDR2 FQGTGA. CDR3 in DNA: TGTGCCAGCAGCTCCGGGTTGAACAATGAGCAGTTCTTC. Translation gives CASSSGLNNEQFF.

This clonotype was observed at least ten times. This chain joins TRBV12-3 or TRBV12-4 and TRBJ2-3; TRBD2 is a possible D gene (6 bases). Trimming took 0 bases from V and 5 from J, leaving 9 bases between them. This CDR3 has 14 residues. CDR3 in DNA: TGTGCCAGCAGTTTAGCGGGAGGAGGAGATACGCAGTATTTT. Translated, it gives CASSLAGGGDTQYF.

This clonotype appeared many times. The V gene is TRBV5-5, the J gene TRBJ2-2; 9 bases align to TRBD1. Germline loops: CDR1 SGHKS, CDR2 YYEKEE (reference sequence). Trimming removed 4 bases from V and 1 base from J; junction bases left unmatched: 8. This CDR3 comprises 17 residues. In DNA form, the CDR3 reads TGTGCCAGCAGCCTTGGTGGGACAGGGCGGAACACCGGGGAGCTGTTTTTT. It is translated as CASSLGGTGRNTGELFF.

This clonotype was seen ten or more times. The V and J genes are TRBV4-1 and TRBJ2-1, with 10 bases lining up with TRBD2. Germline loops: CDR1 MGHRA, CDR2 YSYEKL. The CDR3 contains 21 residues. Losses at the gene ends were 0 bases for V and 0 bases for J; bases not matched to a gene: 14. The CDR3 region has the DNA TGCGCCAGCAGCCAAGATTCTCGGACTAGCGGAATACCGAGCTCCTACAATGAGCAGTTCTTC. Its translation is CASSQDSRTSGIPSSYNEQFF.

This clonotype was seen more than once but under ten times. The V gene is TRBV6-5, the J gene TRBJ1-4; D not certain. Germline V CDR1 and CDR2: MNHEY, SVGAGI. CDR3 size: 16 residues. V was cut by 2 bases and J by 6 bases, with 16 bases left in between. The CDR3 DNA sequence: TGTGCCAGCAGTTACGGGCCCCCGCGGGTGGATGAAAAACTGTTTTTT. This codes for CASSYGPPRVDEKLFF.

This clonotype occurred many times. The chain combines TRBV10-3 with TRBJ2-1; 13 nucleotides agree with TRBD2. There are 18 residues in the CDR3. Germline CDR1 reads ENHRY; CDR2 reads SYGVKD. The trim removed 2 bases at V and 2 bases at J, leaving 6 bases unmatched. The DNA for the CDR3 is TGTGCCATCAGTGAGCGACTAGCGGGGGGTCCACCCTACAATGAGCAGTTCTTC. Protein product: CAISERLAGGPPYNEQFF.

The rearrangement uses TRBV7-7 and TRBJ1-3; a weak D match, TRBD1 (6 bases). CDR1 and CDR2 (germline): SSHAT, FNYEAQ (reference sequence). The CDR3 is made up of 15 amino acids. CDR3 in amino acids: CAPHGQLLGLHTIYF. The CDR3 DNA follows: TGTGCTCCACACGGACAGCTGCTCGGGCTGCACACCATATATTTT.

The gene calls are TRBV20-1 and TRBJ2-1; a possible D gene is TRBD1 (5 bases). Trimming stripped 0 bases from V and 8 bases from J, with 14 bases between. This CDR3 region has 14 residues. Germline V gene sequence: CDR1 DFQATT, CDR2 SNEGSKA (reference sequence). Here the CDR3 reads CSARDYGRAYEQFF. CDR3 sequence (DNA): TGCAGTGCTAGAGATTACGGCAGGGCGTATGAGCAGTTCTTC.

This clonotype was counted many times. The rearrangement uses TRBV27 and TRBJ1-1; the D gene is possibly TRBD1 (5 bases). There are 14 residues in the CDR3. V was pared by 5 bases and J by 5 bases, with 15 bases between. The germline V gene has CDR1 MNHEY and CDR2 SMNVEV (reference sequence). The chain's CDR3 is CASSRGGGKTEAFF. The DNA of the CDR3 is TGTGCCAGCAGTCGGGGGGGAGGGAAGACTGAAGCTTTCTTT.

This clonotype showed up many times. The V and J genes are TRBV6-1 and TRBJ1-6, with 10 bases fitting TRBD1. Germline CDR1 reads MNHNS; CDR2 reads SASEGT. The CDR3 sequence is 18 residues long. The ends lost 2 bases at V and 7 bases at J; junction bases unmatched: 11. CDR3 DNA: TGTGCCAGCAGTGAAATGTCCCGGGACAGGGGAGGGAATTCACCCCTCCACTTT. This encodes CASSEMSRDRGGNSPLHF.

This clonotype was seen repeatedly, ten times or more. The rearrangement links TRBV7-9 to TRBJ2-2, with 9 bases fitting TRBD1. V was pared by 1 base and J by 3 bases, with 0 bases of the junction left unmatched. The germline V gene encodes CDR1 SEHNR and CDR2 FQNEAQ (reference sequence). There are 15 residues in the CDR3. DNA for the CDR3: TGTGCCAGCAGCTTAGGGGACAGGGACACCGGGGAGCTGTTTTTT. It codes for CASSLGDRDTGELFF.

On this clonotype itself: A junction end diverges from the germline sequence, so it may reflect a read error. The gene calls are TRBV28 and TRBJ1-5; no reliable D call. This CDR3 is built from 15 residues. Germline CDR1 is MDHEN and CDR2 is SYDVKM. The CDR3: CASSPPRRPNQPQNF. CDR3 in DNA: TGTGCCAGCAGTCCTCCGCGTAGACCCAATCAGCCCCAGAATTTT. Using reference TRBV28 and TRBJ1-5 for the parts outside the CDR3, the full variable domain is DVKVTQSSRYLVKRTGEKVFLECVQDMDHENMFWYRQDPGLGLRLIYFSYDVKMKEKGDIPEGYSVSREKKERFSLILESASTNQTSMYLCASSPPRRPNQPQNFGDGTRLSIL.

This chain uses TRBV5-1 with TRBJ2-1; TRBD1 matches 9 bases. Trimming removed 2 bases from V and 2 bases from J; junction bases left unmatched: 11. This CDR3 has 18 amino acids. Germline V lookup: CDR1 SGHRS, CDR2 YFSETQ. This CDR3 reads CASSFPPPRTGAYNEQFF. Written as DNA, the CDR3 is TGCGCCAGCAGCTTCCCTCCCCCCAGGACAGGGGCCTACAATGAGCAGTTCTTC. Full variable domain (outside the CDR3, taken from reference TRBV5-1 and TRBJ2-1): KAGVTQTPRYLIKTRGQQVTLSCSPISGHRSVSWYQQTPGQGLQFLFEYFSETQRNKGNFPGRFSGRQFSNSRSEMNVSTLELGDSALYLCASSFPPPRTGAYNEQFFGPGTRLTVL.

This clonotype appeared many times. The chain uses TRBV10-3 and TRBJ2-3, with D maybe TRBD2 (5 bases). Trimming took 6 bases from V and 0 from J, leaving 10 bases between them. Germline V lookup: CDR1 ENHRY, CDR2 SYGVKD. The CDR3 is made up of 14 amino acids. The CDR3 nucleotides are TGTGCCATCAGCTCTAGCAGCAGCACAGATACGCAGTATTTT. Its translation is CAISSSSSTDTQYF.